The rows below give T cell receptor beta chains drawn from one sample of a study of T cell changes during pregnancy in multiple sclerosis. This table comes from immunoSEQ multiplex PCR, and its TCRdb copy is limited to in-frame clones, with some not included. The repertoire holds tens of thousands of clones, with 80% to 90% as singletons. This specimen was CD4+ T cells from peripheral blood mononuclear cells, taken in the first trimester of pregnancy. The receptors derive from a female donor in good health, enrolled as a control in a pregnancy study. CDR3s include the opening cysteine and the closing phenylalanine or tryptophan. Each record gives: J gene, V gene, CDR3 protein.

TRBJ2-3	TRBV30	CAWSAGTDTQYF
TRBJ1-1	TRBV27	CASSPLDRGHMNTEAFF
TRBJ1-2	TRBV5-4	CASSLNSGINYGYTF
TRBJ1-3	TRBV14	CASSQDLGRFSGNTIYF
TRBJ1-2	TRBV30	CAWGSEGYTF
TRBJ1-1	TRBV25-1	CASSEYRNTEAFF
TRBJ1-2	TRBV15	CATSRDQGNYGYTF
TRBJ1-2	TRBV11-2	CASSLDRGWGYTF
TRBJ1-1	TRBV5-8	CASSLGTGVDTEAFF
TRBJ2-7	TRBV7-2	CASSPTYEQYF
TRBJ2-1	TRBV7-2	CASSLGGAPNEQFF
TRBJ2-7	TRBV19	CASKRDRGTYEQYF
TRBJ1-2	TRBV20-1	CSARGQGDYTF
TRBJ1-3	TRBV19	CASSIRASGNTIYF
TRBJ1-1	TRBV5-5	CVSSYHRGRDFTEAFF
TRBJ1-1	TRBV5-5	CASSPSTEAFF
TRBJ1-4	TRBV6-5	CASSYGTRNEKLFF
TRBJ1-1	TRBV19	CASSIGHLNTEAFF
TRBJ1-1	TRBV4-3	CASSQEAGGEAFF
TRBJ1-2	TRBV7-2	CASSEDRGAYTF
TRBJ1-3	TRBV7-6	CASSFGGGAGGNTIYF
TRBJ2-7	TRBV11-3	CASSYRLAGFHEQYF
TRBJ1-3	TRBV5-1	CASSLGGELSGNTIYF
TRBJ1-4	TRBV7-9	CASSSQGRTEKLFF
TRBJ2-7	TRBV30	CAWSPPGASYEQYF
TRBJ1-2	TRBV10-3	CAISEGARYGYTF
TRBJ2-5	TRBV5-8	CASSLGSGGQETQYF
TRBJ1-5	TRBV4-2	CASSQEQTGDQPQHF
TRBJ2-1	TRBV11-2	CASSLGLNNEQFF
TRBJ2-3	TRBV6-4	CASSDLPGTQYF
TRBJ1-2	TRBV30	CAWTGTGPNYGYTF
TRBJ2-6	TRBV7-2	CASSPATSVSGANVLTF
TRBJ2-2	TRBV7-3	CASSRGGGGTGELFF
TRBJ2-1	TRBV6-5	CASRIQGNSYNEQFF
TRBJ2-1	TRBV11-3	CASSFMGHEQFF
TRBJ1-6	TRBV7-9	CASSDRGRGVHSPLHF
TRBJ1-5	TRBV2	CASSRDREQPQHF
TRBJ1-2	TRBV4-3	CASSQGTGGFYGYTF
TRBJ1-6	TRBV29-1	CSVVESDNSPLHF
TRBJ1-6	TRBV19	CASSIDYSSYNSPLHF
TRBJ2-7	TRBV5-6	CASNQYRGSYEQYF
TRBJ1-1	TRBV12-1	CASSPCRIGFQGGMNTEAFF
TRBJ1-1	TRBV7-3	CASSLARENTEAFF